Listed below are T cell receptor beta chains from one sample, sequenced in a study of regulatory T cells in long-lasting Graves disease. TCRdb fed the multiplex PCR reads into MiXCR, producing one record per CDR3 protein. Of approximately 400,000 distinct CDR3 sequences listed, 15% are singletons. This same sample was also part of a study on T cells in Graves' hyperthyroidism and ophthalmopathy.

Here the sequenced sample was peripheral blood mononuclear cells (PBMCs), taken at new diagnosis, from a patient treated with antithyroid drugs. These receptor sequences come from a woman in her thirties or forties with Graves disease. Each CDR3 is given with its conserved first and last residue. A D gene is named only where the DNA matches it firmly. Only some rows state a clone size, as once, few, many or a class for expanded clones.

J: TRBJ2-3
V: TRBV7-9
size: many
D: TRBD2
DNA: TGTGCCAGCAGCCCCATGGGGGCGGGAGGTCGCCCAGATACGCAGTATTTT
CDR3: CASSPMGAGGRPDTQYF

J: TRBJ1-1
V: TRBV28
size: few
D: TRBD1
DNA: TGTGCCAGCAGTTTAGAGCAGGGGGCTGGGACGGCTGAAGCTTTCTTT
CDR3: CASSLEQGAGTAEAFF

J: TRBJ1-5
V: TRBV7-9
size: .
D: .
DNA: TGTGCCAGCAGCTTTCTCTGGGTAAATCAGCCCCAGCATTTT
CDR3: CASSFLWVNQPQHF

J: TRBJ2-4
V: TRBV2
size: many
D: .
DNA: TGTGCCAGTGCTCTCGGGGACATTCAGTACTTC
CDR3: CASALGDIQYF

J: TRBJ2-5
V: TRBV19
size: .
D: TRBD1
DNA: TGTGCCAGTAGTATGACAGGGGGCGCAGGTTGGACCCAGTACTTC
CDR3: CASSMTGGAGWTQYF

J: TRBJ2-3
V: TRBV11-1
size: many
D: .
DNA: TGTGCCAGCAGCTTAGTTGAGGGCACAGATACGCAGTATTTT
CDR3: CASSLVEGTDTQYF

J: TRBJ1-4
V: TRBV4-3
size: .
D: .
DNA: TGCGCCAGCAGCCAAGTTGAGGGGGAAAAACTGTTTTTT
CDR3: CASSQVEGEKLFF

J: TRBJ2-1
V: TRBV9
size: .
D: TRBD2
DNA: TGTGCCAGCAGCGCCGGGACTAGCATGAAGAATGAGCAGTTCTTC
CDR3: CASSAGTSMKNEQFF

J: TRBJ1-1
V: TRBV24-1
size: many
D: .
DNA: TGTGCCACCAGTGATCCGGGACAACGGGGTACTGAAGCTTTCTTT
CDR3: CATSDPGQRGTEAFF

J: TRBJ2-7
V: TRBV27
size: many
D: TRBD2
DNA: TGTGCCAGCAGTTCTCGACGCAGACTAGCGGGAGGGGGCGAGCAGTACTTC
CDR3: CASSSRRRLAGGGEQYF

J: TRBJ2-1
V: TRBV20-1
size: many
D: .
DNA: TGCAGTGCTAGGATTCGGCGGAGCTCCTACAATGAGCAGTTCTTC
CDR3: CSARIRRSSYNEQFF

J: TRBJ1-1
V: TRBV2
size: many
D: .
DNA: TGTGCCAGCAGTGAAGTAGGGATCATCGCTGAAGCTTTCTTT
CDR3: CASSEVGIIAEAFF

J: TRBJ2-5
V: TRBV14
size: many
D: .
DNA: TGTGCCAGCAATGAACAACGGGGAGAGACCCAGTACTTC
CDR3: CASNEQRGETQYF

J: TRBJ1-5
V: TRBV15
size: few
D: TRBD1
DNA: TGTGCCACCAGCAGAGGTCGGACAGGGAATCAGCCCCAGCATTTT
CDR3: CATSRGRTGNQPQHF

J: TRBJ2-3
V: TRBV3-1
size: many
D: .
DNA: TGTGCCAGCAGCCAAGATTTGTCAAGTACAGATACGCAGTATTTT
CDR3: CASSQDLSSTDTQYF

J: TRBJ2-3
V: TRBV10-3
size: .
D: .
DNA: TGTGCCATCAGTGAAGGCAGCGGAGATACGCAGTATTTT
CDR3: CAISEGSGDTQYF

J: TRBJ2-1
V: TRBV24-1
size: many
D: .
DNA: TGTGCCACCAGTGATTCCGGTTCTAGCTCCTACAATGAGCAGTTCTTC
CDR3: CATSDSGSSSYNEQFF

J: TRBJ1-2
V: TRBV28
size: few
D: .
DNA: TGTGCCAGCATCTCTGGTAGCCCTAACTATGGCTACACCTTC
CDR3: CASISGSPNYGYTF

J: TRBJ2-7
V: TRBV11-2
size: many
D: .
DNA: TGTGCCAGCAGCTTAAGCACCCGCCCCGAGCAGTACTTC
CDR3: CASSLSTRPEQYF

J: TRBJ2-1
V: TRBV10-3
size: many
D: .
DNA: TGTGCCATCAGTGAGACCGGTCTAAATGAGCAGTTCTTC
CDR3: CAISETGLNEQFF

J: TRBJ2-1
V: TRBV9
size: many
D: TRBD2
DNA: TGTGCCAGCAGCCCCCCGAGAGGACTAGCGGGAGAGCAGTTCTTC
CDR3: CASSPPRGLAGEQFF

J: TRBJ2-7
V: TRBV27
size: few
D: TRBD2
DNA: TGTGCCAGCAGCGCTAGCGGTAGGACCTACGAGCAGTACTTC
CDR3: CASSASGRTYEQYF

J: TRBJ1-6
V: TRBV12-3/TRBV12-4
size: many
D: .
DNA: TGTGCCAGCAGTTTTCAAGATTCACCCCTCCACTTT
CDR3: CASSFQDSPLHF

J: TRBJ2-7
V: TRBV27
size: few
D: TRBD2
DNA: TGTGCCAGCTCGGCGGGAGGCCCCTACGAGCAGTACTTC
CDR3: CASSAGGPYEQYF

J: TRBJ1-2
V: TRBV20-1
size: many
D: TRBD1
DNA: TGCAGTGCTAGTGGGCGTGAGGCAGGGGGTGGCTACACCTTC
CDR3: CSASGREAGGGYTF

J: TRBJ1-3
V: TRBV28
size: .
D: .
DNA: TGTGCCAGCAGTTTAGCAGGGGCCTTCTCTGGAAACACCATATATTTT
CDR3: CASSLAGAFSGNTIYF

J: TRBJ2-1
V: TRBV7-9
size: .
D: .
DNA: TGTGCCAGCAGCTTAAGCGGGTACTATGAGCAGTTCTTC
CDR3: CASSLSGYYEQFF

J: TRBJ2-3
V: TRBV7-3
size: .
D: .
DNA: TGTGCCAGCAGCCCGGACGGGGGTGCTGGCACAGATACGCAGTATTTT
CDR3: CASSPDGGAGTDTQYF

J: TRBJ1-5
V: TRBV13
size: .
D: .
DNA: TGTGCCAGCAGCCAAGACCGGGTAACGCCCCAGCATTTT
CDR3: CASSQDRVTPQHF

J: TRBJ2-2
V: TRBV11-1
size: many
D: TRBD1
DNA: TGTGCCAGCAGCACGGACAGGGGAAGCACCGGGGAGCTGTTTTTT
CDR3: CASSTDRGSTGELFF

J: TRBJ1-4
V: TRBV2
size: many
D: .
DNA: TGTGCCAGCAGTGAAAGTAGGGGGGGAACTAATGAAAAACTGTTTTTT
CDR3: CASSESRGGTNEKLFF

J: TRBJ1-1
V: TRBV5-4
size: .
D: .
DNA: TGTGCCAGCAGCTGGCCCGGTGGCGCGATCACTGAAGCTTTCTTT
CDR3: CASSWPGGAITEAFF

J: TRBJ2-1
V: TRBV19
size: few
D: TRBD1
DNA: TGTGCCAGTAGTACCGGACAGGGGGGGAGGAATGAGCAGTTCTTC
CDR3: CASSTGQGGRNEQFF

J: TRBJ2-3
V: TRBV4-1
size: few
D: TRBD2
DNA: TGCGCCAGCAGCCCCCTCCCTGGACTAGCGGGAACAGATACGCAGTATTTT
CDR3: CASSPLPGLAGTDTQYF

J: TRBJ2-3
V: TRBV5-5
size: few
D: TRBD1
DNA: TGTGCCAGCAGCTATACTCCGGGACAGGGCACAGATACGCAGTATTTT
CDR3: CASSYTPGQGTDTQYF

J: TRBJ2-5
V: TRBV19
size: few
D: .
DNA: TGTGCCAGTAGTGCACAGGGTGGGGGCCTCGTGGAGACCCAGTACTTC
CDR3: CASSAQGGGLVETQYF

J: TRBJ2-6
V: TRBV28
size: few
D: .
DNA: TGTGCCAGCAGTGATACCTCTGGGGCCAACGTCCTGACTTTC
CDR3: CASSDTSGANVLTF

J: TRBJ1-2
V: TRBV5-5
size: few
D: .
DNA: TGTGCCAGCAGCCCTCAGGGGAACTATGGCTACACCTTC
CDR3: CASSPQGNYGYTF

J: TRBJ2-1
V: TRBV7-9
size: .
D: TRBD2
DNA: TGTGCCAGCAGCTCTAAGGCCCTGACTAGCGGGAGGTACAATGAGCAGTTCTTC
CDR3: CASSSKALTSGRYNEQFF

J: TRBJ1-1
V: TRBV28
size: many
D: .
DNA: TGTGCCAGCATCCGAGGGAGAGAAGCTTTCTTT
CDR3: CASIRGREAFF

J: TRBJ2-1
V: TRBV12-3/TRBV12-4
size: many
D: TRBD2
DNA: TGTGCCAGCAGTTTCATCCCCCGCGGGGGTTGGGGTTTACTGACTGACAATGAGCAGTTCTTC
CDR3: CASSFIPRGGWGLLTDNEQFF

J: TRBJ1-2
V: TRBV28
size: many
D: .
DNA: TGTGCCAGCAGTTTCCAGGACTATGGCTACACCTTC
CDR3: CASSFQDYGYTF